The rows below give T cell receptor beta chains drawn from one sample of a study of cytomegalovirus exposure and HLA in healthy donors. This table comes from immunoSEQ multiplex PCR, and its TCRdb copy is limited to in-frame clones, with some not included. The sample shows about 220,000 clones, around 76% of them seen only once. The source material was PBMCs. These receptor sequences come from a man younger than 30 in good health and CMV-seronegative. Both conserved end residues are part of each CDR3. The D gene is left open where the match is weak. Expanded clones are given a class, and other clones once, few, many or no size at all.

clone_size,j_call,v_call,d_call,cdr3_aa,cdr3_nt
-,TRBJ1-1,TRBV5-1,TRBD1,CASSLAGGNTEAFF,TGCGCCAGCAGCTTGGCAGGGGGGAACACTGAAGCTTTCTTT
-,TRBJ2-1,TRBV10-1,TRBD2,CASSYAGVGNEQFF,TGCGCCAGCAGCTACGCGGGAGTCGGCAATGAGCAGTTCTTC
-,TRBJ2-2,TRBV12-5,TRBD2,CASVGAGGPNTGELFF,TGTGCTAGTGTGGGGGCGGGGGGTCCGAACACCGGGGAGCTGTTTTTT
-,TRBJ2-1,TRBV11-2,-,CASSHRGNEQFF,TGTGCCAGCAGCCATAGGGGGAATGAGCAGTTCTTC
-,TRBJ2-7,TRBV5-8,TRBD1,CASNGQGGSYEQYF,TGTGCCAGCAACGGACAGGGGGGATCCTACGAGCAGTACTTC
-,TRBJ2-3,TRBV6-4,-,CASSDRGRVTDTQYF,TGTGCCAGCAGTGACAGGGGCAGAGTCACAGATACGCAGTATTTT
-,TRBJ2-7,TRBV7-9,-,CASSLPRGNSYEQYF,TGTGCCAGCAGCCTTCCCCGGGGGAATTCCTACGAGCAGTACTTC
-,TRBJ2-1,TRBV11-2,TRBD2,CASRPTPQREGHEQFF,TGTGCCAGCAGGCCTACCCCCCAGCGGGAGGGCCATGAGCAGTTCTTC
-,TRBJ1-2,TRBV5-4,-,CASSPQAGGNYGYTF,TGTGCCAGCAGCCCCCAGGCCGGGGGTAACTATGGCTACACCTTC
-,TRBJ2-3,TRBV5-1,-,CASSYTRERAEGDTQYF,TGCGCCAGCAGCTATACCCGGGAGAGGGCCGAGGGAGATACGCAGTATTTT
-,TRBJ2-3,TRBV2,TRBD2,CASSVLAATDTQYF,TGTGCCAGCAGTGTACTAGCGGCCACAGATACGCAGTATTTT
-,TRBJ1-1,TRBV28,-,CASTGIGEAFF,TGTGCCAGCACAGGGATCGGTGAAGCTTTCTTT
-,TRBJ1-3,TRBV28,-,CAAQPIEGNTIYF,TGTGCCGCCCAACCTATCGAGGGAAACACCATATATTTT
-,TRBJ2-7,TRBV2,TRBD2,CASSLSAGVHEQYF,TGTGCCAGCAGCCTATCGGCGGGAGTCCACGAGCAGTACTTC
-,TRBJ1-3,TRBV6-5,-,CASSKQGNRNTIYF,TGTGCCAGCAGTAAGCAGGGTAACAGAAACACCATATATTTT
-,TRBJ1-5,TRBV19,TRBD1,CASSIAGGSQPQHF,TGTGCCAGTAGTATAGCAGGGGGGAGCCAGCCCCAGCATTTT
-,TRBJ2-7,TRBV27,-,CASSMSGHLSYEQYF,TGTGCCAGCAGTATGTCGGGACACCTCTCCTACGAGCAGTACTTC
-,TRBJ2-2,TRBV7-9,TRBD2,CSSSRIIAGGLTGELFF,TGTTCCAGCAGCCGCATTATAGCGGGAGGGCTTACCGGGGAGCTGTTTTTT
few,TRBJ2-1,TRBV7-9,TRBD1,CASSPLPRDRGGSYNEQFF,TGTGCCAGCAGTCCGCTCCCCCGGGACAGGGGGGGCTCCTACAATGAGCAGTTCTTC
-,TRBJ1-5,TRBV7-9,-,CASSPNENQPQHF,TGTGCCAGCAGCCCGAACGAGAATCAGCCCCAGCATTTT
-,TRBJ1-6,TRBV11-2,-,CASSETSNNSPLHF,TGTGCCAGCAGCGAGACAAGTAATAATTCACCCCTCCACTTT
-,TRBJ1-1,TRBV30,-,CALEPWGDTEAFF,TGTGCCCTGGAGCCCTGGGGCGACACTGAAGCTTTCTTT
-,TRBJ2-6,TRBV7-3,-,CASSPPAGANVLTF,TGTGCCAGCAGCCCCCCCGCGGGGGCCAACGTCCTGACTTTC